These T cell receptor beta chains were read from a single sample in a study of regulatory T cells in long-lasting Graves disease. One entry per CDR3 protein results from TCRdb running MiXCR on the multiplex PCR reads. The sample carries around 450,000 distinct CDR3 sequences, about 22% recorded once. The sequencing here drew on peripheral blood mononuclear cells (PBMCs), taken when the disease was refractory, from a patient treated with antithyroid drugs. The receptors come from a female donor with Graves disease. Each CDR3 is given with its conserved first and last residue. Each record gives: V gene, D gene, clone size, J gene, CDR3 protein, CDR3 DNA. A D gene is named only where the DNA matches it firmly. The size field is filled for only some rows; it gives once, few, many or a size class.

TRBV2,-,many,TRBJ1-2,CASSGAASGYTF,TGTGCCAGCAGTGGGGCGGCCAGCGGCTACACCTTC
TRBV19,-,few,TRBJ2-7,CASSITGPSEQYF,TGTGCCAGTAGTATTACAGGGCCCAGCGAGCAGTACTTC
TRBV4-1,-,-,TRBJ2-2,CASSHLAGELFF,TGCGCCAGCAGCCACTTGGCCGGGGAGCTGTTTTTT
TRBV7-2,-,few,TRBJ1-5,CASGNRDQPQHF,TGTGCCAGCGGAAATCGAGATCAGCCCCAGCATTTT
TRBV28,TRBD1,-,TRBJ2-7,CASRQGLSYEQYF,TGTGCCAGCAGACAGGGGTTATCCTACGAGCAGTACTTC
TRBV2,TRBD1,many,TRBJ2-7,CASSVRDRNYEQYF,TGTGCCAGCAGTGTTCGGGACAGGAACTACGAGCAGTACTTC
TRBV5-1,TRBD1,many,TRBJ1-1,CASSLVAGQGNTEAFF,TGCGCCAGCAGCTTGGTAGCCGGACAGGGAAACACTGAAGCTTTCTTT
TRBV11-3,-,-,TRBJ1-5,CASSRGGDPNQPQHF,TGTGCCAGCAGCCGAGGCGGTGACCCCAATCAGCCCCAGCATTTT
TRBV7-9,-,many,TRBJ2-7,CASSFRDGGHEQYF,TGTGCCAGCAGCTTCCGGGACGGGGGGCACGAGCAGTACTTC
TRBV28,-,many,TRBJ2-7,CASSGYTRDGPYEQYF,TGTGCCAGCAGTGGATACACCCGGGACGGGCCCTACGAGCAGTACTTC
TRBV3-1,-,few,TRBJ1-2,CASSQDWVGGGYTF,TGTGCCAGCAGCCAAGATTGGGTTGGGGGCGGCTACACCTTC
TRBV27,-,many,TRBJ2-7,CASSLAEDSYEQYF,TGTGCCAGCAGTCTCGCCGAGGACTCCTACGAGCAGTACTTC
TRBV6-4,-,-,TRBJ1-1,CASSDSDESIPIEAFF,TGTGCCAGCAGTGACTCAGATGAGTCCATACCGATCGAAGCTTTCTTT
TRBV7-3,-,-,TRBJ2-1,CASSILPKSYNEQFF,TGTGCCAGCAGCATTCTACCTAAGTCCTACAATGAGCAGTTCTTC
TRBV12-3/TRBV12-4,-,few,TRBJ2-7,CASSLEVHYEQYF,TGTGCCAGCTCTTTGGAGGTGCACTACGAGCAGTACTTC
TRBV19,TRBD1,many,TRBJ2-5,CASNDRGGETQYF,TGTGCCAGCAACGACAGGGGTGGAGAGACCCAGTACTTC
TRBV19,-,-,TRBJ1-2,CASSTAGTYQGYTF,TGTGCCAGTAGTACCGCAGGGACTTACCAGGGCTACACCTTC
TRBV3-1,-,many,TRBJ2-7,CASSQQLLGSSYEQYF,TGTGCCAGCAGCCAACAACTACTGGGCAGCTCCTACGAGCAGTACTTC
TRBV27,-,many,TRBJ2-5,CASSLSTPRETQYF,TGTGCCAGCAGTTTATCGACTCCCCGGGAGACCCAGTACTTC
TRBV6-1,-,many,TRBJ2-7,CASRSDGGAYF,TGTGCCAGCAGATCGGACGGTGGAGCGTACTTC
TRBV11-2,-,many,TRBJ1-1,CASSLDRQNTEAFF,TGTGCCAGCAGCTTAGACAGGCAGAACACTGAAGCTTTCTTT
TRBV9,-,few,TRBJ2-6,CASSVALYSGANVLTF,TGTGCCAGCAGCGTAGCTTTGTACTCTGGGGCCAACGTCCTGACTTTC
TRBV6-2/TRBV6-3,-,few,TRBJ2-7,CASSYLWGTGEQYF,TGTGCCAGCAGTTACCTTTGGGGGACGGGAGAGCAGTACTTC
TRBV6-2/TRBV6-3,-,-,TRBJ2-2,CASSSEGGDTGELFF,TGTGCCAGCAGTTCGGAAGGCGGGGACACCGGGGAGCTGTTTTTT
TRBV15,TRBD2,few,TRBJ2-1,CATSRDFFGGVRPSYNEQFF,TGTGCCACCAGCAGAGATTTTTTCGGGGGGGTACGACCCTCCTACAATGAGCAGTTCTTC
TRBV30,-,-,TRBJ2-7,CAWETNFSYEQYF,TGTGCCTGGGAAACTAACTTCTCCTACGAGCAGTACTTC
TRBV19,-,-,TRBJ1-1,CASTPLQADAEAFF,TGTGCCAGTACCCCACTCCAGGCGGACGCTGAAGCTTTCTTT
TRBV6-9,-,many,TRBJ1-2,CASSYSTLQRGYGYTF,TGTGCCAGCAGTTACTCTACTCTCCAACGGGGCTATGGCTACACCTTC
TRBV12-3/TRBV12-4,-,-,TRBJ1-4,CASSKVPDEKLFF,TGTGCCAGCTCAAAGGTTCCGGATGAAAAACTGTTTTTT
TRBV24-1,TRBD2,many,TRBJ2-2,CATSDLGRGDTGELFF,TGTGCCACCAGTGATCTGGGGAGGGGTGACACCGGGGAGCTGTTTTTT
TRBV2,-,many,TRBJ2-5,CASSEAAQRGTQYF,TGTGCCAGCAGTGAAGCGGCCCAAAGAGGGACCCAGTACTTC
TRBV12-3/TRBV12-4,TRBD1,few,TRBJ2-7,CASSSPGQWAYEQYF,TGTGCCAGCAGTTCCCCGGGACAGTGGGCCTACGAGCAGTACTTC
TRBV6-2/TRBV6-3,-,-,TRBJ2-7,CASSFRGPRDYEQYF,TGTGCCAGCAGTTTCCGGGGCCCCAGGGACTACGAGCAGTACTTC
TRBV4-1,TRBD1,-,TRBJ2-1,CASSLEAGTGYNEQFF,TGCGCCAGCAGCCTAGAAGCCGGGACAGGCTACAATGAGCAGTTCTTC
TRBV28,-,-,TRBJ2-1,CASPPPDKAPRKEFF,TGTGCCAGCCCCCCCCCGGACAAGGCGCCCCGTAAAGAGTTCTTC
TRBV12-5,-,many,TRBJ1-2,CASGFPMGPGANYGYTF,TGTGCTAGTGGTTTCCCAATGGGGCCAGGGGCTAACTATGGCTACACCTTC
TRBV12-3/TRBV12-4,TRBD2,-,TRBJ2-2,CASSRAGGDTGELFF,TGTGCCAGCAGCCGGGCGGGGGGCGACACCGGGGAGCTGTTTTTT
TRBV29-1,-,few,TRBJ1-1,CSVRGQNTEAFF,TGCAGCGTTAGGGGACAGAACACTGAAGCTTTCTTT
TRBV10-3,-,many,TRBJ1-5,CAISEEGPHQPQHF,TGTGCCATCAGTGAAGAGGGTCCCCATCAGCCCCAGCATTTT
TRBV4-1,-,-,TRBJ1-4,CASSPLGFATNEKLFF,TGCGCCAGCAGCCCGCTGGGATTTGCAACTAATGAAAAACTGTTTTTT
TRBV6-1,TRBD1,-,TRBJ2-7,CASSGFRRTGATHYEQYF,TGTGCCAGCAGTGGGTTTAGACGGACAGGGGCTACCCACTACGAGCAGTACTTC
TRBV19,-,many,TRBJ1-2,CASSILTAGDYGYTF,TGTGCCAGTAGTATCCTGACAGCGGGCGACTATGGCTACACCTTC
TRBV28,-,many,TRBJ1-5,CASSLNAGVGASQPQHF,TGTGCCAGCAGTTTAAATGCAGGGGTAGGAGCAAGTCAGCCCCAGCATTTT
TRBV28,TRBD1,many,TRBJ1-1,CASSYRGLGTEAFF,TGTGCCAGCAGCTACAGGGGGCTTGGGACTGAAGCTTTCTTT
TRBV2,-,-,TRBJ1-5,CASQRRSNQPQHF,TGTGCCAGTCAAAGGCGTAGCAATCAGCCCCAGCATTTT
TRBV19,-,few,TRBJ1-2,CASNLREFNYGYTF,TGTGCCAGTAATTTGAGGGAGTTTAACTATGGCTACACCTTC
TRBV19,-,-,TRBJ1-5,CASLRGVGQPQHF,TGTGCCAGTCTTCGCGGGGTAGGTCAGCCCCAGCATTTT
TRBV30,-,few,TRBJ2-7,CAWSTSQGGEQYF,TGTGCCTGGAGTACTTCCCAGGGGGGCGAGCAGTACTTC
TRBV30,TRBD1,many,TRBJ2-7,CAWSDRGWGEQYF,TGTGCCTGGAGTGACAGGGGTTGGGGCGAGCAGTACTTC
TRBV7-9,TRBD1,-,TRBJ1-6,CASSSPSTGEINSPLHF,TGTGCCAGCAGCTCACCATCCACAGGGGAAATTAATTCACCCCTCCACTTT
TRBV12-3/TRBV12-4,TRBD1,-,TRBJ1-5,CASGRWQGAEGNQPQHF,TGTGCCAGCGGGAGGTGGCAGGGGGCGGAAGGAAATCAGCCCCAGCATTTT
TRBV12-5,-,-,TRBJ1-5,CASGLQYNQPQHF,TGTGCTAGTGGTCTACAGTACAATCAGCCCCAGCATTTT
TRBV11-2,TRBD1,-,TRBJ1-2,CASSAQIEDRGQGYTF,TGTGCCAGCAGCGCACAGATAGAAGACAGGGGGCAAGGCTACACCTTC
TRBV6-2/TRBV6-3,-,-,TRBJ2-7,CASSSLSTLGYEQYF,TGTGCCAGCAGTTCCCTGTCAACCTTAGGCTACGAGCAGTACTTC
TRBV20-1,TRBD1,many,TRBJ2-5,CSASRRGWRETQYF,TGCAGTGCTAGCCGCAGGGGGTGGAGGGAGACCCAGTACTTC
TRBV6-1,TRBD1,many,TRBJ2-7,CASSSTTGEVQYF,TGTGCCAGCAGCTCTACGACAGGGGAGGTGCAGTACTTC
TRBV20-1,TRBD1,few,TRBJ1-1,CSARAGTGSPEAFF,TGCAGTGCTAGGGCCGGGACAGGTTCTCCAGAAGCTTTCTTT
TRBV20-1,-,-,TRBJ2-7,CSASGGGESGEQYF,TGCAGTGCTAGTGGTGGTGGCGAGTCGGGGGAGCAGTACTTC
TRBV5-5,-,few,TRBJ2-1,CASSLSQTSSYNEQFF,TGTGCCAGCAGCTTGTCGCAGACGAGCTCCTACAATGAGCAGTTCTTC
TRBV24-1,TRBD1,many,TRBJ1-1,CATRQGAFGEAFF,TGTGCCACCAGACAGGGGGCTTTTGGTGAAGCTTTCTTT